Listed below are T cell receptor beta chains from one sample, sequenced in a study of cytomegalovirus exposure and HLA in healthy donors. Repertoires were generated with immunoSEQ multiplex PCR, while TCRdb's copy carries only in-frame clones and drops some. Of approximately 110,000 clones in the sample, about 70% are singletons; the top ten hold about 2.8%. What was sequenced was PBMCs. The receptors come from a man aged 45 to 65 in good health and CMV-seropositive. Each CDR3 is given with its conserved first and last residue. D genes are given only for firm matches. Size is omitted from some rows. Given values are once, few, many or a class for expanded clones.

cdr3_aa	cdr3_nt	d_call	clone_size	v_call	j_call
CASRLPSEVAGNDEQYF	TGTGCAAGTCGCCTTCCTAGCGAGGTAGCGGGTAACGACGAGCAGTACTTC	NA	NA	TRBV12-2	TRBJ2-7
CASSLGRGNTEAFF	TGTGCCAGCAGCTTAGGCCGGGGGAACACTGAAGCTTTCTTT	NA	NA	TRBV7-2	TRBJ1-1
CSVEASGQETQYF	TGCAGCGTTGAAGCTAGCGGCCAAGAGACCCAGTACTTC	TRBD2	NA	TRBV29-1	TRBJ2-5
CASSVQGGEKLFF	TGTGCCAGCAGTGTCCAGGGAGGTGAAAAACTGTTTTTT	NA	NA	TRBV2	TRBJ1-4
CASSLRGRNTEAFF	TGTGCCAGCAGCTTACGGGGAAGGAACACTGAAGCTTTCTTT	NA	NA	TRBV5-5	TRBJ1-1
CASSTSGTNYRGGYTF	TGTGCCAGCAGTACCAGTGGGACGAACTACAGGGGAGGCTACACCTTC	TRBD1	NA	TRBV27	TRBJ1-2
CATSREEETNEKLFF	TGTGCCACCAGCAGAGAAGAGGAAACTAATGAAAAACTGTTTTTT	NA	NA	TRBV15	TRBJ1-4
CASTPDRWNTF	TGTGCCAGCACCCCGGACAGGTGGAACACCTTC	TRBD1	NA	TRBV7-9	TRBJ1-2
CASSVRENYGYTF	TGTGCCAGCAGTGTTCGGGAGAACTATGGCTACACCTTC	NA	NA	TRBV6-1	TRBJ1-2
CASSPEGASGNTIYF	TGCGCCAGCAGCCCGGAGGGGGCCTCTGGAAACACCATATATTTT	TRBD1	few	TRBV5-1	TRBJ1-3
CASSFQGGFSYNEQFF	TGTGCCAGCAGCTTTCAGGGCGGCTTCTCCTACAATGAGCAGTTCTTC	NA	NA	TRBV5-6	TRBJ2-1
CASSQGAPNSPLHF	TGTGCCAGCAGCCAAGGGGCCCCTAATTCACCCCTCCACTTT	NA	few	TRBV4-2	TRBJ1-6
CATSRDSRGSSQPQHF	TGTGCCACCAGCAGAGATTCTAGGGGATCGAGTCAGCCCCAGCATTTT	NA	NA	TRBV15	TRBJ1-5
CASSLGLAGGPGTDTQYF	TGTGCCAGCAGCCTCGGACTAGCGGGGGGCCCAGGCACAGATACGCAGTATTTT	TRBD2	NA	TRBV9	TRBJ2-3
CASSPTGILYGYTF	TGTGCCAGCAGTCCAACAGGGATTCTCTATGGCTACACCTTC	NA	NA	TRBV28	TRBJ1-2
CASRQGPGGETQYF	TGTGCCAGCCGGCAGGGTCCCGGGGGGGAGACCCAGTACTTC	TRBD2	NA	TRBV13	TRBJ2-5
CASSIAGGSGEKLFF	TGTGCCAGTAGTATAGCGGGAGGTTCGGGTGAAAAACTGTTTTTT	NA	few	TRBV19	TRBJ1-4
CASRLRQGEAFF	TGTGCCAGCAGACTAAGACAGGGAGAAGCTTTCTTT	TRBD1	NA	TRBV2	TRBJ1-1
CASSQTGTGFPLNTGELFF	TGTGCCAGCAGTCAAACCGGGACAGGGTTCCCCTTGAACACCGGGGAGCTGTTTTTT	TRBD1	NA	TRBV5-4	TRBJ2-2
CASSSPGLEFNEQYF	TGTGCCAGCAGCTCCCCGGGACTAGAGTTTAACGAGCAGTACTTC	TRBD2	NA	TRBV7-9	TRBJ2-7
CASNPGSSYNEQFF	TGTGCCAGCAACCCGGGAAGCTCCTACAATGAGCAGTTCTTC	NA	NA	TRBV2	TRBJ2-1
CASSASGGRSGNTIYF	TGTGCCAGCAGCGCCTCCGGGGGGCGCTCTGGAAACACCATATATTTT	NA	few	TRBV6-6	TRBJ1-3
CASSLSGGRPDTQYF	TGTGCCAGCAGTCTTTCCGGCGGGAGGCCAGATACGCAGTATTTT	TRBD2	NA	TRBV5-4	TRBJ2-3
CASSEGVESSYEQYF	TGTGCCAGCAGTGAAGGGGTGGAGAGCTCCTACGAGCAGTACTTC	NA	NA	TRBV6-1	TRBJ2-7
CASGYLGGGYGYTF	TGTGCCAGCGGCTATCTGGGCGGGGGTTATGGCTACACCTTC	NA	NA	TRBV7-6	TRBJ1-2
CATKAGRGANVLTF	TGTGCCACAAAAGCGGGACGTGGGGCCAACGTCCTGACTTTC	TRBD2	once	TRBV19	TRBJ2-6
CASGLPIHRGRSRTGELFF	TGTGCTAGTGGCCTCCCCATCCACAGGGGTCGTAGTCGGACCGGGGAGCTGTTTTTT	TRBD1	NA	TRBV12-5	TRBJ2-2
CASSDRDRPPYEQYF	TGTGCCAGCAGCGACCGGGACAGACCCCCCTACGAGCAGTACTTC	TRBD1	NA	TRBV9	TRBJ2-7
CASSMGQSLDEQYF	TGTGCCAGTAGTATGGGACAGAGCCTTGACGAGCAGTACTTC	TRBD1	few	TRBV19	TRBJ2-7
CASSLEYYTEAFF	TGTGCCAGCAGCTTAGAATATTACACTGAAGCTTTCTTT	NA	NA	TRBV11-3	TRBJ1-1
CASRRRTNTGELFF	TGTGCCAGCCGTAGGCGGACTAACACCGGGGAGCTGTTTTTT	NA	few	TRBV6-5	TRBJ2-2
CSGTGGYEQYF	TGCAGTGGGACAGGGGGCTACGAGCAGTACTTC	TRBD1	NA	TRBV20-1	TRBJ2-7
CAWNRPSSSILGYTF	TGTGCCTGGAACCGTCCATCGAGCTCTATACTTGGCTACACCTTC	NA	NA	TRBV30	TRBJ1-2
CAWSALGGPGELFF	TGTGCCTGGAGTGCCCTGGGGGGTCCCGGGGAGCTGTTTTTT	NA	NA	TRBV30	TRBJ2-2
CASSLGLAGNEQFF	TGCGCCAGCAGCTTGGGTCTAGCAGGCAATGAGCAGTTCTTC	NA	NA	TRBV5-1	TRBJ2-1
CASSPSWTGGYGYTF	TGTGCCAGCAGTCCGTCCTGGACAGGAGGGTATGGCTACACCTTC	TRBD1	NA	TRBV27	TRBJ1-2
CASSPQDRGQSPLHF	TGTGCCAGCAGCCCCCAAGACAGGGGGCAATCACCCCTCCACTTT	TRBD1	NA	TRBV11-3	TRBJ1-6
CASSSTGSGTDTQYF	TGCGCCAGCAGCTCAACAGGGTCGGGCACAGATACGCAGTATTTT	NA	NA	TRBV5-1	TRBJ2-3
CASSKQAEDTQYF	TGTGCCAGCAGCAAACAGGCGGAAGATACGCAGTATTTT	NA	few	TRBV11-3	TRBJ2-3
CASSIDGRGANYGYTF	TGTGCCAGTAGTATAGACGGCCGGGGAGCTAACTATGGCTACACCTTC	NA	NA	TRBV19	TRBJ1-2
CASSFGVIYEQYF	TGTGCCAGCAGCTTCGGGGTAATTTACGAGCAGTACTTC	NA	NA	TRBV7-6	TRBJ2-7
CASSPGNEQFF	TGTGCCAGCAGCCCGGGCAATGAGCAGTTCTTC	NA	NA	TRBV7-3	TRBJ2-1
CASSPNRGGETQYF	TGTGCCAGCAGCCCCAATCGGGGGGGAGAGACCCAGTACTTC	TRBD2	NA	TRBV5-4	TRBJ2-5
CAISPRGTSGSKQFF	TGTGCCATCAGTCCCCGAGGGACTAGCGGGAGTAAGCAGTTCTTC	TRBD2	NA	TRBV10-3	TRBJ2-1
CASSLGQGGLETQYF	TGCGCCAGCAGCTTGGGGCAGGGAGGTTTGGAGACCCAGTACTTC	NA	NA	TRBV5-1	TRBJ2-5
CASSLRLIRNTEAFF	TGTGCCAGCAGCCTAAGACTGATAAGGAACACTGAAGCTTTCTTT	NA	NA	TRBV7-2	TRBJ1-1
CASSLGGVYNEQFF	TGTGCCAGCAGCTTAGGAGGAGTCTACAATGAGCAGTTCTTC	NA	NA	TRBV7-7	TRBJ2-1
CASISKGQTTYEQYF	TGTGCCAGCATCTCAAAGGGACAGACGACCTACGAGCAGTACTTC	NA	few	TRBV21-1	TRBJ2-7
CAISEWGQGNYGYTF	TGTGCCATCAGTGAGTGGGGACAGGGAAACTATGGCTACACCTTC	TRBD1	medium-sized	TRBV10-3	TRBJ1-2
CASSLTAGGSSSYEQYF	TGTGCCAGCAGCTTGACGGCCGGCGGGAGCTCCTCCTACGAGCAGTACTTC	TRBD2	NA	TRBV7-2	TRBJ2-7
CASGRETEAFF	TGTGCCAGCGGGCGGGAAACTGAAGCTTTCTTT	NA	NA	TRBV6-1	TRBJ1-1